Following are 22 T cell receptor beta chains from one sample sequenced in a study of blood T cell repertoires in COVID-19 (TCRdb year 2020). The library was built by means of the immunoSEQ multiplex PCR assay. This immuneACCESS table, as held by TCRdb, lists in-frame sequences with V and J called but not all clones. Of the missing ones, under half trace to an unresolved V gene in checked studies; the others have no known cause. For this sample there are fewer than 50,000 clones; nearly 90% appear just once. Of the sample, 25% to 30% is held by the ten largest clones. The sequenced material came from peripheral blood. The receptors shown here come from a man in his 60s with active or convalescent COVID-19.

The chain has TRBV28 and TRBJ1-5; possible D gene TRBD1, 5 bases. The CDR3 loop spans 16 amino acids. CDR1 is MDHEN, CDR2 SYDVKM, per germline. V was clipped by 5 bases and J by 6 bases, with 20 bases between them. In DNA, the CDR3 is TGTGCCAGCAGTCCCCGGGTGGGGGGATGGGGTCAGCCCCAGCATTTT. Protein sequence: CASSPRVGGWGQPQHF.

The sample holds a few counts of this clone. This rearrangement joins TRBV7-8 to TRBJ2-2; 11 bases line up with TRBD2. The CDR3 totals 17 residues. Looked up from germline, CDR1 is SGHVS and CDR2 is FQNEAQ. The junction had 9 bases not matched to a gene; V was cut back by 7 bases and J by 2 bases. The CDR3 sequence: CASIPGTSGFNTGELFF. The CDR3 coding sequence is TGTGCCAGCATCCCCGGGACTAGCGGCTTCAACACCGGGGAGCTGTTTTTT.

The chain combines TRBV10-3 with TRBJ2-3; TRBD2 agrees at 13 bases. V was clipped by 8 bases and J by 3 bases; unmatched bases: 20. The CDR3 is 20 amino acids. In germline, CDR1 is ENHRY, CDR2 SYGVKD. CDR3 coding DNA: TGTGCCATCCGTCCACGGACAGGGCGGACTAGCGGGGGTGGAACAGATACGCAGTATTTT. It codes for CAIRPRTGRTSGGGTDTQYF.

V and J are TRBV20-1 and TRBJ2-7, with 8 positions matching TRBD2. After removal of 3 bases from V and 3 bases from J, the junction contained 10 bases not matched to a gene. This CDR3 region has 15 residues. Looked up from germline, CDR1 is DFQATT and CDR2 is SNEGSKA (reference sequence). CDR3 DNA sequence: TGCAGTGCTAGTCCACGTAGCGGGACGAACTACGAGCAGTACTTC. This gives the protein CSASPRSGTNYEQYF.

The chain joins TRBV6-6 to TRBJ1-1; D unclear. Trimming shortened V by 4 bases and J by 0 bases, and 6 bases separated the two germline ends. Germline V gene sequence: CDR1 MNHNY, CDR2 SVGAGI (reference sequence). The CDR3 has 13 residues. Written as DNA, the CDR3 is TGTGCCAGCAGTTTAACATTGAACACTGAAGCTTTCTTT. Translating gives CASSLTLNTEAFF.

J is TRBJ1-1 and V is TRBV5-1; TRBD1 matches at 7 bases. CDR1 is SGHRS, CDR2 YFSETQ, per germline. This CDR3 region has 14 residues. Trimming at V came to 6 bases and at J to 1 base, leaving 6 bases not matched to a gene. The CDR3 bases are TGCGCCAGCAAGGGGGCGCTTGGGAACACTGAAGCTTTCTTT. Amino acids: CASKGALGNTEAFF.

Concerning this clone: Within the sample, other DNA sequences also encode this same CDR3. The CDR3 DNA follows: TGCGCCAGCAGCTTAGGACAGGGTGGAACTGAAGCTTTCTTT. As protein: CASSLGQGGTEAFF. The rearrangement links TRBV5-1 to TRBJ1-1; 8 nucleotides align to TRBD1. The CDR3 has 14 amino acids. Germline V gene lookup returns CDR1 SGHRS and CDR2 YFSETQ. V lost 2 bases, J lost 5 bases, and 5 bases stayed unmatched.

For the CDR3, the DNA is TGTGCCAGCAGCTTTTCGGCAGATACGCAGTATTTT. Amino acids: CASSFSADTQYF. The chain links TRBV7-9 to TRBJ2-3; unclear D gene. V was trimmed by 3 bases and J by 4 bases, leaving 5 bases between them. The CDR3 contains 12 residues. Germline CDR1 reads SEHNR; CDR2 reads FQNEAQ (reference sequence).

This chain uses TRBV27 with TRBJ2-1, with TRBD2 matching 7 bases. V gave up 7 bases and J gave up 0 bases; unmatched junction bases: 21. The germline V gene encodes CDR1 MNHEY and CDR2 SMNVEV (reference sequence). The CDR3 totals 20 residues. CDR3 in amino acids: CASMGGVWALADTSYNEQFF. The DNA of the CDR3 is TGTGCCAGCATGGGGGGGGTTTGGGCCCTAGCGGACACCTCCTACAATGAGCAGTTCTTC.

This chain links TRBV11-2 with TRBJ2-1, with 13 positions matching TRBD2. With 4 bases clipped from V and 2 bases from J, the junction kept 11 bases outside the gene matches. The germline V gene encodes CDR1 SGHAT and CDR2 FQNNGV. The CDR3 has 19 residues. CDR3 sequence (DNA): TGTGCCAGCAGCTCGCGGACTAGCGGGAGAGACGCCACCTACAATGAGCAGTTCTTC. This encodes CASSSRTSGRDATYNEQFF.

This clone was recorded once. The chain's CDR3 is CASSPSVPSSYEQYF. In DNA form, the CDR3 reads TGTGCCAGCAGTCCCAGCGTGCCTAGCTCCTACGAGCAGTACTTC. The chain joins TRBV11-2 to TRBJ2-7; D is undetermined. V lost 6 bases and J lost 0, with 15 bases in between. The CDR3 extends over 15 amino acids. The germline gives CDR1 SGHAT, CDR2 FQNNGV.

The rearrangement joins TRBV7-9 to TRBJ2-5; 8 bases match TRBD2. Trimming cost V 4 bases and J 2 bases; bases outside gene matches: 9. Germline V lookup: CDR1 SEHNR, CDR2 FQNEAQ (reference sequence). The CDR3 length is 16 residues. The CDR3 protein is CASSSSSGSQQETQYF. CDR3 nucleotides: TGTGCCAGCAGCTCTTCTAGCGGGTCCCAACAAGAGACCCAGTACTTC.

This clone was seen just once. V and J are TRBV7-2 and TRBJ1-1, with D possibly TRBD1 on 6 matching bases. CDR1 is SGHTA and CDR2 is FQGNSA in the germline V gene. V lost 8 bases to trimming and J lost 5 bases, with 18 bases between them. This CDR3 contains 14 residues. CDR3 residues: CASALGGPKTEAFF. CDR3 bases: TGTGCCAGCGCCCTGGGGGGGCCGAAGACTGAAGCTTTCTTT.

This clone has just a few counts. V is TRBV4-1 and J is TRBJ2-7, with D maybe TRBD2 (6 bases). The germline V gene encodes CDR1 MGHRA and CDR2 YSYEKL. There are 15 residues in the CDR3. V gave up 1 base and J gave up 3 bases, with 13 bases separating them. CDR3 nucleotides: TGCGCCAGCAGCCAAGTCACGGGGGAGCTCTACGAGCAGTACTTC. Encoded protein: CASSQVTGELYEQYF.

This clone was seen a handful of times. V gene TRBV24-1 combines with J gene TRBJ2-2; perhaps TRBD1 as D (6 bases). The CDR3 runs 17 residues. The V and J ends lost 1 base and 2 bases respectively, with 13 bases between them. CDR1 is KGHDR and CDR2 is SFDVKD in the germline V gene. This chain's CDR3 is CATSDLTTGYNTGELFF. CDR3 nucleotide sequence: TGTGCCACCAGTGATTTAACGACAGGCTATAACACCGGGGAGCTGTTTTTT.

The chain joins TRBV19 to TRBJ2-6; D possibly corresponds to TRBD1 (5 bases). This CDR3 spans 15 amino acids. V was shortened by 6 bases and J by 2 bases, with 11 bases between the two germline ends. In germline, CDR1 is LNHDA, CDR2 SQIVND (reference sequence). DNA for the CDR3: TGTGCCAGTAGCAGCAGGGAAACTGGGGCCAACGTCCTGACTTTC. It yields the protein CASSSRETGANVLTF.

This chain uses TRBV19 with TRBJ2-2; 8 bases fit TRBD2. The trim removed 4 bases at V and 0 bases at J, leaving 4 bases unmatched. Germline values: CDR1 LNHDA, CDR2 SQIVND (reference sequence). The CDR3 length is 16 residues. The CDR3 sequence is CASSRLAGTNTGELFF. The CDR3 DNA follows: TGTGCCAGTAGTAGGTTAGCGGGAACGAACACCGGGGAGCTGTTTTTT.

The CDR3 DNA reads TGCAGCGGGGGACAGGGGCTTGAGTACGAGCAGTACTTC. Amino acid sequence: CSGGQGLEYEQYF. V usage is TRBV29-1 and J usage is TRBJ2-7; 10 bases are a match to TRBD1. Trimming cost V 7 bases and J 4 bases; bases outside gene matches: 7. Germline loops: CDR1 SQVTM, CDR2 ANQGSEA. This CDR3 is 13 amino acids long.

The CDR3 bases are TGTGCCAGCAGACTAGCGGGAGGCCTGAGTAACATTCAGTACTTC. This codes for CASRLAGGLSNIQYF. This chain links TRBV27 with TRBJ2-4; 12 nucleotides agree with TRBD2. This CDR3 is 15 amino acids long. With V trimmed by 6 bases and J by 7 bases, 7 bases remained unmatched. CDR1 and CDR2 from the germline V gene are MNHEY and SMNVEV (reference sequence).

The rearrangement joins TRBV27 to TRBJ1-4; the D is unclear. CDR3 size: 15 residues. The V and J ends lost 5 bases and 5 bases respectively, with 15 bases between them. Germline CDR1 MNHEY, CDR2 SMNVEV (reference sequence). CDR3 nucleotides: TGTGCCAGCAGTCCCGAGGCAGTACTCAATGAAAAACTGTTTTTT. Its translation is CASSPEAVLNEKLFF. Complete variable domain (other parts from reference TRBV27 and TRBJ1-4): EAQVTQNPRYLITVTGKKLTVTCSQNMNHEYMSWYRQDPGLGLRQIYYSMNVEVTDKGDVPEGYKVSRKEKRNFPLILESPSPNQTSLYFCASSPEAVLNEKLFFGSGTQLSVL.

CDR3 nucleotides: TGTGCCAGCAGTACCCTAACGGTAAAAGACACTGAAGCTTTCTTT. Amino acids: CASSTLTVKDTEAFF. This chain connects TRBV5-6 to TRBJ1-1, with D unresolved. The length of the CDR3 is 15 residues. V gave up 5 bases and J gave up 3 bases, with 17 bases separating them. The germline V gene encodes CDR1 SGHDT and CDR2 YYEEEE.

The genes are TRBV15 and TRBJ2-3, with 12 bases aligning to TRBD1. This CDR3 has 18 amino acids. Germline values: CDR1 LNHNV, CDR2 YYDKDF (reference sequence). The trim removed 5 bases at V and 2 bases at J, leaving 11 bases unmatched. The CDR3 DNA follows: TGTGCCACCAGCTTACGACCGGGACAGGGGGCGTTCACAGATACGCAGTATTTT. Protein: CATSLRPGQGAFTDTQYF.